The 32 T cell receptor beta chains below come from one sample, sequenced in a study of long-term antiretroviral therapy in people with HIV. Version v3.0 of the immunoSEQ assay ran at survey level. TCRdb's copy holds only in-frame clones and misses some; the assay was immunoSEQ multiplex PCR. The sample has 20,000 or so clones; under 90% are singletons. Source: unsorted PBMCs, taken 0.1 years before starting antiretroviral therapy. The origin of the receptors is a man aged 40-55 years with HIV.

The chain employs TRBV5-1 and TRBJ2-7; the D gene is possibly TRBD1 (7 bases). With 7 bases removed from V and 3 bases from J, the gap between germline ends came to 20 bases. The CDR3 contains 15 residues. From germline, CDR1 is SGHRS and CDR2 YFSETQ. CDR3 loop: CASGGVAAGGYEQYF. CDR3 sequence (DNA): TGCGCCAGCGGAGGCGTAGCGGCAGGGGGCTACGAGCAGTACTTC. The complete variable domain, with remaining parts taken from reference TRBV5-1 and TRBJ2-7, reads KAGVTQTPRYLIKTRGQQVTLSCSPISGHRSVSWYQQTPGQGLQFLFEYFSETQRNKGNFPGRFSGRQFSNSRSEMNVSTLELGDSALYLCASGGVAAGGYEQYFGPGTRLTVT.

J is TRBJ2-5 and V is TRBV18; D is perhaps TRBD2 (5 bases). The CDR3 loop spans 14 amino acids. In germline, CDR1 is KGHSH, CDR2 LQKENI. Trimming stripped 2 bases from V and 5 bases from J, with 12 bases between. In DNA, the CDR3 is TGTGCCAGCTCACCAAGGGAGCGCTGGGAGACCCAGTACTTC. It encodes CASSPRERWETQYF.

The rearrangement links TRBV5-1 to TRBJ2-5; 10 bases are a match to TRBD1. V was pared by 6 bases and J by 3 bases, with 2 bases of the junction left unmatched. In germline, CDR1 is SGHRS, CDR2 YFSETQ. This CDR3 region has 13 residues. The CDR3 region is CASTGTGEETQYF. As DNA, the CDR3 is TGCGCCAGCACAGGGACAGGGGAAGAGACCCAGTACTTC.

This CDR3 is CASSLSPQPDYGYTF. CDR3 in DNA: TGTGCCAGCAGCTTGTCCCCCCAACCGGACTATGGCTACACCTTC. The chain employs TRBV7-2 and TRBJ1-2, with unresolved D. V shed 3 bases and J shed 3 bases, with 14 bases lying between them. The CDR3 runs to 15 residues. Germline V gene sequence: CDR1 SGHTA, CDR2 FQGNSA.

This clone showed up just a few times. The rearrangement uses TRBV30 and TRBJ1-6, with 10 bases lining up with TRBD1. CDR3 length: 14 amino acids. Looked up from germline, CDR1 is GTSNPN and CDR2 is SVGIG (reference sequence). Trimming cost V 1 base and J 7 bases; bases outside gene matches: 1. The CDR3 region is CAWSAGQGNSPLHF. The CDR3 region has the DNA TGTGCCTGGAGTGCGGGACAGGGGAATTCACCCCTCCACTTT.

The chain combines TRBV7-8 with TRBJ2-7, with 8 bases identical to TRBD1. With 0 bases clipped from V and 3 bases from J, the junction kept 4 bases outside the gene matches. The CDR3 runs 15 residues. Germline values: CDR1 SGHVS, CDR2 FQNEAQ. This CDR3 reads CASSLAPGGFYEQYF. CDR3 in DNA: TGTGCCAGCAGCTTAGCGCCAGGGGGCTTCTACGAGCAGTACTTC.

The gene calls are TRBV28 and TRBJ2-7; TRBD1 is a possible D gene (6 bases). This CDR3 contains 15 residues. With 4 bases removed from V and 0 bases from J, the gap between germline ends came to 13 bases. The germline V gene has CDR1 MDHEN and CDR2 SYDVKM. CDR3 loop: CASSSPGTNSYEQYF. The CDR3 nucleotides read TGTGCCAGCAGTTCACCCGGGACAAACTCCTACGAGCAGTACTTC.

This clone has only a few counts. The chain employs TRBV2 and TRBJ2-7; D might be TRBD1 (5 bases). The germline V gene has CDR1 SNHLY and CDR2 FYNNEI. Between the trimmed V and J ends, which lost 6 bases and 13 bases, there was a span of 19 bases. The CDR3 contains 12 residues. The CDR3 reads CASRGPRTPGYF. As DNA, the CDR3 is TGTGCCAGCAGAGGCCCAAGGACACCAGGCTACTTC.

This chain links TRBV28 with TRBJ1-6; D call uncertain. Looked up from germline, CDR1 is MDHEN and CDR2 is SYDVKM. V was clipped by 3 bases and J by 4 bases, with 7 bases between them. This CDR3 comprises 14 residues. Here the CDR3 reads CASSFIQYNSPLHF. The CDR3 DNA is TGTGCCAGCAGTTTTATACAGTATAATTCACCCCTCCACTTT.

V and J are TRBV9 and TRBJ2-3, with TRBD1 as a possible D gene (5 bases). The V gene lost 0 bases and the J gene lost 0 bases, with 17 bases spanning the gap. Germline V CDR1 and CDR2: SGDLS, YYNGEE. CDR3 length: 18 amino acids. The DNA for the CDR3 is TGTGCCAGCAGCGTAGATGGGGTCATGGGGCAGAGCACAGATACGCAGTATTTT. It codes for CASSVDGVMGQSTDTQYF.

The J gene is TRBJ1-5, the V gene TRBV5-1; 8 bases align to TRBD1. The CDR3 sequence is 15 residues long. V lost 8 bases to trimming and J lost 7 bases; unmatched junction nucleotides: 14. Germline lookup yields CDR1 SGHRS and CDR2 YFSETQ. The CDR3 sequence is CARTSPGQANQPQHF. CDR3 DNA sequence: TGCGCCAGGACTTCTCCGGGACAGGCGAACCAGCCCCAGCATTTT.

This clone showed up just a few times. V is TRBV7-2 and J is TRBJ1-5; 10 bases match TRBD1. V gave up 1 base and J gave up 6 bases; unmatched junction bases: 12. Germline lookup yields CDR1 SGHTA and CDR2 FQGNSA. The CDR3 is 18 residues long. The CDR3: CASSLVGTGVSLGQPQHF. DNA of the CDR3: TGTGCCAGCAGCTTAGTGGGGACAGGGGTGTCCCTCGGTCAGCCCCAGCATTTT.

The CDR3: CASSLVMGAAFF. For the CDR3, the DNA is TGTGCCAGCAGCTTGGTTATGGGGGCAGCTTTCTTT. This chain joins TRBV5-6 and TRBJ1-1; D perhaps matches TRBD1 (6 bases). V dropped 0 bases and J dropped 10 bases, with 10 bases sitting between them. CDR1 and CDR2 from the germline V gene are SGHDT and YYEEEE. This CDR3 has 12 residues. Looking up the rest from reference TRBV5-6 and TRBJ1-1 gives the full variable domain: DAGVTQSPTHLIKTRGQQVTLRCSPKSGHDTVSWYQQALGQGPQFIFQYYEEEERQRGNFPDRFSGHQFPNYSSELNVNALLLGDSALYLCASSLVMGAAFFGQGTRLTVV.

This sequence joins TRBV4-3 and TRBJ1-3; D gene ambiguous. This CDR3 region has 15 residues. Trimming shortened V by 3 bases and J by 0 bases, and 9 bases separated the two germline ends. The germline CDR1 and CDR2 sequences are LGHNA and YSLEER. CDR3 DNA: TGCGCCAGCAGCCAGTCACGGTTCTCTGGAAACACCATATATTTT. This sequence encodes CASSQSRFSGNTIYF.

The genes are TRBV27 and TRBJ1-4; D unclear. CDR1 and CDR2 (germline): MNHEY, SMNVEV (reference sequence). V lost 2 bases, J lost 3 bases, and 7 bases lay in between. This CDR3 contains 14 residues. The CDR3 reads CASSLPGSNEKLFF. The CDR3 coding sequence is TGTGCCAGCAGTTTACCCGGATCTAATGAAAAACTGTTTTTT.

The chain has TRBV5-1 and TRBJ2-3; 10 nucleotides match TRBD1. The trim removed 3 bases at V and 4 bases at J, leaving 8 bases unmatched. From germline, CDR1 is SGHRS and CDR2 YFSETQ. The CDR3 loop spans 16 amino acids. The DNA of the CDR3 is TGCGCCAGCAGCTGGTTTGGGACAGGGGTCTCAGATACGCAGTATTTT. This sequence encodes CASSWFGTGVSDTQYF.

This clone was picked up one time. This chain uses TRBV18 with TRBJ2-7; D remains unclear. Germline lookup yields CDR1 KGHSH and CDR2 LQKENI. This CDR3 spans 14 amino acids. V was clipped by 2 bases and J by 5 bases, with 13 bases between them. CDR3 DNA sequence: TGTGCCAGCTCACCATTAGAGGCCGGCAACGAGCAGTACTTC. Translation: CASSPLEAGNEQYF.

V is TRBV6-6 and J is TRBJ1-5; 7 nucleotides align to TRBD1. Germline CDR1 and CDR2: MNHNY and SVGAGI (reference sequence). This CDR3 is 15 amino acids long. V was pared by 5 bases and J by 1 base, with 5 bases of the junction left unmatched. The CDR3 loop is CASSTRTGSNQPQHF. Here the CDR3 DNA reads TGTGCCAGCAGTACCCGGACAGGCAGCAATCAGCCCCAGCATTTT.

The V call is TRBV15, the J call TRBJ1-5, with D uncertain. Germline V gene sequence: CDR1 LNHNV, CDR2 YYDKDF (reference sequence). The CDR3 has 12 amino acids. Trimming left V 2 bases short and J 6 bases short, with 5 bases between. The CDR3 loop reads CATSRPPQPQHF. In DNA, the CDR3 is TGTGCCACCAGCAGACCCCCTCAGCCCCAGCATTTT.

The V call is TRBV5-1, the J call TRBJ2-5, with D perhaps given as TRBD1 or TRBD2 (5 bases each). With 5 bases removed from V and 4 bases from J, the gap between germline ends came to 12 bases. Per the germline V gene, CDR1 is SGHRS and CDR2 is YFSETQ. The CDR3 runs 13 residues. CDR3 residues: CASSWGIGETQYF. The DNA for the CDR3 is TGCGCCAGCAGTTGGGGGATCGGAGAGACCCAGTACTTC.

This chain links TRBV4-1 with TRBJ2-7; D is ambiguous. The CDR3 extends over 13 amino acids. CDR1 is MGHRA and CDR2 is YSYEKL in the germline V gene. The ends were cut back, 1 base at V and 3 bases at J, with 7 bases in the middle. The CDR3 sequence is CASSQGHGYEQYF. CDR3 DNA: TGCGCCAGCAGCCAAGGTCACGGCTACGAGCAGTACTTC.

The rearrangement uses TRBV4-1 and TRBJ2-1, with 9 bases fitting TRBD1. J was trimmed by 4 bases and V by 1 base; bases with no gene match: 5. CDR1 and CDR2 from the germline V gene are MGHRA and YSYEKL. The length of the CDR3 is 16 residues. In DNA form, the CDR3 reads TGCGCCAGCAGCCAAGGCCCGGGACAGGGATACAATGAGCAGTTCTTC. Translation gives CASSQGPGQGYNEQFF.

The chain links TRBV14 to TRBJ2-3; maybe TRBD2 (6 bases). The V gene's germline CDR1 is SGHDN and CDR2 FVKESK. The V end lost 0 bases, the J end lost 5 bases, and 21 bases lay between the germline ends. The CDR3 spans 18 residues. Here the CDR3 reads CASSQEQASFAGRDTQYF. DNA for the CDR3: TGTGCCAGCAGCCAAGAACAGGCAAGCTTTGCCGGGAGAGATACGCAGTATTTT.

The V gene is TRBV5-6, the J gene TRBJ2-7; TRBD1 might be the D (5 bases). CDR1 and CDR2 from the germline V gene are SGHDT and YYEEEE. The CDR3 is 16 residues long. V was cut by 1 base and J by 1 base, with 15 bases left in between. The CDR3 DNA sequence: TGTGCCAGCAGCTTGTCCCCACACCAGGGATCCTACGAGCAGTACTTC. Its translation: CASSLSPHQGSYEQYF.

CDR3 bases: TGTGCCAGCAGTAGCCCAACAAACAGGCCCCAAGAGACCCAGTACTTC. Translating it yields CASSSPTNRPQETQYF. V and J are TRBV28 and TRBJ2-5, with a tentative D call TRBD1 (5 bases). This CDR3 is built from 16 residues. Trimming took off 5 bases at V and 1 base at J, with 17 bases between the two ends. Germline V lookup: CDR1 MDHEN, CDR2 SYDVKM.

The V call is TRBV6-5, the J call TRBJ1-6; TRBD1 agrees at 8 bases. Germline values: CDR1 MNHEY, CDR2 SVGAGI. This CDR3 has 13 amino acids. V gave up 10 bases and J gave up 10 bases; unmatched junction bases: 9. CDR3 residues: CATLDRAGSPLHF. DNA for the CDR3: TGTGCCACCCTGGACAGGGCCGGATCACCCCTCCACTTT.

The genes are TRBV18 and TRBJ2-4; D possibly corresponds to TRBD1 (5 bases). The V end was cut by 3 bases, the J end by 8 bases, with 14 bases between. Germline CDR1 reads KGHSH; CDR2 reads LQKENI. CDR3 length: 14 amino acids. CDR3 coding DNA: TGTGCCAGCTCACCGGACACGCTTACGGACATTCAGTACTTC. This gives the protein CASSPDTLTDIQYF.

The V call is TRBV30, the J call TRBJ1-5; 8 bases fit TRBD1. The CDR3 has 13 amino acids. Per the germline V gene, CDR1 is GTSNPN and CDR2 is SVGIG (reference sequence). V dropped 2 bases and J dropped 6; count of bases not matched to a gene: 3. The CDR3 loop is CAWSPGGSQPQHF. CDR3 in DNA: TGTGCCTGGAGTCCAGGGGGCAGTCAGCCCCAGCATTTT.

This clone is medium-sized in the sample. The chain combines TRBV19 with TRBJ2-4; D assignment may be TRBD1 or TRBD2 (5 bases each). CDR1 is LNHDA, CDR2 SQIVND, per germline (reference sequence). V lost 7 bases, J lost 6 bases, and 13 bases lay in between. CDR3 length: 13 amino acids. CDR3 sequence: CASIAIGGNIQYF. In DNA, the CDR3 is TGTGCCAGTATCGCAATTGGGGGAAACATTCAGTACTTC. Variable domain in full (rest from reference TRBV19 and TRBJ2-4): DGGITQSPKYLFRKEGQNVTLSCEQNLNHDAMYWYRQDPGQGLRLIYYSQIVNDFQKGDIAEGYSVSREKKESFPLTVTSAQKNPTAFYLCASIAIGGNIQYFGAGTRLSVL.

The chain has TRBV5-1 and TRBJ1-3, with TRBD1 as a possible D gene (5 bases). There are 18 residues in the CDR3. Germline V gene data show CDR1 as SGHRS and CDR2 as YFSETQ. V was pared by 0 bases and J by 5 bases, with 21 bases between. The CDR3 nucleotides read TGCGCCAGCAGCTTGGGCCGGGGCGGGTCCCTGGCGAGAAACACCATATATTTT. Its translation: CASSLGRGGSLARNTIYF.

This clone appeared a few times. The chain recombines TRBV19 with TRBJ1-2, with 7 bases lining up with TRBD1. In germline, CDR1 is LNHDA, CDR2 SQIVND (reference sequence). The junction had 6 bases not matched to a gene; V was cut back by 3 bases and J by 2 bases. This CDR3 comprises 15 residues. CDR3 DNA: TGTGCCAGTAGTATCGGAGGGGGCGCAAACTATGGCTACACCTTC. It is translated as CASSIGGGANYGYTF.

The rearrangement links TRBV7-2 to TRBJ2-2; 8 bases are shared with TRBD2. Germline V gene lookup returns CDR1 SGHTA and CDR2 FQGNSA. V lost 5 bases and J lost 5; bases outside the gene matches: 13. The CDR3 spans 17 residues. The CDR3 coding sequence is TGTGCCAGCAGCGCCTCCAGGCGGGAGGCTACGACCGGGGAGCTGTTTTTT. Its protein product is CASSASRREATTGELFF.